Listed here are 18 T cell receptor beta chains from one sample, sequenced in a study of T-cell memory formation after mild COVID-19. Each CDR3 protein is one row after TCRdb ran MiXCR on the 5' RACE reads. This table has fewer than 300,000 distinct CDR3 sequences, roughly a sixth appearing once. Sequenced sample: PBMCs or a T cell subset sorted from them (not recorded which). The receptor set was obtained from a man between 18 and 35 years old who had mild COVID-19 (a few samples of this study predate the infection). Cell type and time point are not known.

The chain links TRBV6-6 to TRBJ2-3; 9 bases are shared with TRBD1. The V gene's germline CDR1 is MNHNY and CDR2 SVGAGI (reference sequence). The CDR3 spans 15 residues. The V and J ends lost 5 bases and 0 bases, in that order; junction bases with no gene match: 3. CDR3 region: CASSQTGGSTDTQYF. CDR3 DNA sequence: TGTGCCAGCAGTCAGACAGGGGGTAGCACAGATACGCAGTATTTT.

This clonotype turned up a few times. The J gene is TRBJ2-7, the V gene TRBV29-1, with D uncertain. V was cut by 6 bases and J by 1 base, with 13 bases left in between. The CDR3 is 13 amino acids. Germline CDR1 and CDR2: SQVTM and ANQGSEA. CDR3 amino acids: CSVVKSDSYEQYF. In DNA, the CDR3 is TGCAGCGTAGTTAAAAGTGATTCCTACGAGCAGTACTTC.

The CDR3 nucleotides are TGTGCCAGCAGCCCGACGTGGGTCGAGACCCAGTACTTC. Translation gives CASSPTWVETQYF. The chain is built from TRBV7-2 and TRBJ2-5; no clear D gene. The V end was cut by 5 bases, the J end by 5 bases, with 12 bases between. The CDR3 extends over 13 amino acids. Per the germline V gene, CDR1 is SGHTA and CDR2 is FQGNSA.

J is TRBJ2-1 and V is TRBV5-5; TRBD2 matches 8 bases. Germline V lookup: CDR1 SGHKS, CDR2 YYEKEE (reference sequence). The V segment lost 1 base and the J segment 8 bases; nucleotides outside the gene matches: 11. This CDR3 region has 16 residues. Written as DNA, the CDR3 is TGTGCCAGCAGCTTGCTAGGACTAGCTGGGTTAGATGAGCAGTTCTTC. Translating gives CASSLLGLAGLDEQFF.

This clonotype was detected only a few times. The chain links TRBV12-3 or TRBV12-4 to TRBJ1-1; D remains unclear. The CDR3 sequence is 14 residues long. V gave up 8 bases and J gave up 2 bases, with 15 bases separating them. The CDR3 here is CASGTGSINTEAFF. Written as DNA, the CDR3 is TGTGCCAGCGGCACGGGCAGCATTAACACTGAAGCTTTCTTT.

This clonotype was picked up a small number of times. The rearrangement joins TRBV28 to TRBJ2-2; D is perhaps TRBD2 (6 bases). CDR3 length: 16 residues. V gave up 3 bases and J gave up 2 bases, with 13 bases separating them. The germline V gene has CDR1 MDHEN and CDR2 SYDVKM. The CDR3, as DNA: TGTGCCAGCAGTTTTGAATGGCGGGAAAACACCGGGGAGCTGTTTTTT. Its protein is CASSFEWRENTGELFF. Using reference TRBV28 and TRBJ2-2 for the parts outside the CDR3, the full variable domain is DVKVTQSSRYLVKRTGEKVFLECVQDMDHENMFWYRQDPGLGLRLIYFSYDVKMKEKGDIPEGYSVSREKKERFSLILESASTNQTSMYLCASSFEWRENTGELFFGEGSRLTVL.

The J gene is TRBJ2-1, the V gene TRBV7-6; D unresolved. V lost 1 base and J 0 bases, leaving 10 bases between the germline ends. Looked up from germline, CDR1 is SGHVS and CDR2 is FNYEAQ. The CDR3 covers 16 residues. The CDR3, as DNA: TGTGCCAGCAGCTTAGATGGCCGAGGCTCCTACAATGAGCAGTTCTTC. As protein: CASSLDGRGSYNEQFF.

This clonotype was found many times. The chain has TRBV9 and TRBJ1-2, with TRBD1 matching 8 bases. V lost 3 bases to trimming and J lost 0 bases; unmatched junction nucleotides: 4. Germline lookup yields CDR1 SGDLS and CDR2 YYNGEE. The CDR3 extends over 15 amino acids. Here the CDR3 reads CASSDRDRTNYGYTF. In DNA, the CDR3 is TGTGCCAGCAGCGACCGGGACAGGACTAACTATGGCTACACCTTC.

Only a few counts were recorded for this clonotype. The chain recombines TRBV6-2 or TRBV6-3 with TRBJ2-7, with D perhaps matching TRBD1 or TRBD2 (6 bases each). CDR1 MNHEY and CDR2 SVGEGT come from the germline V gene. This CDR3 spans 16 amino acids. V was clipped by 6 bases and J by 6 bases, with 24 bases between them. CDR3 sequence: CASRDVVGSGGCEQYV. CDR3 DNA sequence: TGTGCCAGCAGGGACGTTGTAGGCTCCGGGGGCTGCGAGCAGTACGTC.

The V and J genes are TRBV4-1 and TRBJ2-3; TRBD1 matches at 8 bases. Germline assignment: CDR1 MGHRA and CDR2 YSYEKL. There are 15 residues in the CDR3. After removal of 5 bases from V and 3 bases from J, the junction contained 7 bases not matched to a gene. The CDR3 sequence is CASSKQGTGTDTQYF. CDR3 in DNA: TGCGCCAGCAGCAAACAAGGGACAGGAACAGATACGCAGTATTTT.

This clonotype was recorded a few times. The chain joins TRBV7-3 to TRBJ2-7; no firm D call. The V gene's germline CDR1 is SGHTA and CDR2 FQGTGA. The V and J ends lost 5 bases and 3 bases respectively, with 11 bases between them. This CDR3 has 13 residues. The chain's CDR3 is CASSLYDFYEQYV. For the CDR3, the DNA is TGTGCCAGCAGCCTGTATGATTTCTACGAGCAGTACGTC.

The chain employs TRBV12-3 or TRBV12-4 and TRBJ2-5; 15 positions agree with TRBD2. J lost 3 bases, V lost 4 bases, and 9 bases had no gene match. The CDR3 sequence is 18 residues long. The CDR3 coding sequence is TGTGCCAGCAGTTACCCCGGAGGACTAGCGGGGGGGGAAGAGACCCAGTACTTC. This gives the protein CASSYPGGLAGGEETQYF.

This clonotype was seen at least ten times. This chain connects TRBV6-5 to TRBJ2-7; 13 nucleotides align to TRBD2. Germline V gives CDR1 MNHEY, CDR2 SVGAGI. The CDR3 spans 14 residues. V lost 8 bases to trimming and J lost 5 bases; unmatched junction nucleotides: 6. The CDR3 nucleotides are TGTGCCAGCCGACCGGGACTAGCGGGGAACGAGCAGTACTTC. Protein: CASRPGLAGNEQYF.

This clonotype has more than one count but fewer than ten. The chain joins TRBV4-2 to TRBJ2-5; possibly TRBD2 for D (5 bases). Germline CDR1 LGHNA, CDR2 YNFKEQ. The CDR3 consists of 17 residues. V dropped 1 base and J dropped 2 bases, with 17 bases sitting between them. CDR3 DNA sequence: TGTGCCAGCAGCCAAGGCGGGCATACCGTCTATCAAGAGACCCAGTACTTC. This codes for CASSQGGHTVYQETQYF.

This chain joins TRBV15 and TRBJ1-1, with TRBD1 identical over 7 bases. CDR1 is LNHNV and CDR2 is YYDKDF in the germline V gene (reference sequence). This CDR3 is 14 amino acids long. Trimming took 4 bases from V and 3 from J; bases not matched to a gene: 5. CDR3 in amino acids: CATSIGTGDTEAFF. In nucleotides, the CDR3 is TGTGCCACCAGCATCGGAACAGGGGACACTGAAGCTTTCTTT.

In its sample, this clonotype was seen a few times. The gene calls are TRBV5-1 and TRBJ1-1; the D gene is possibly TRBD1 (5 bases). Per the germline V gene, CDR1 is SGHRS and CDR2 is YFSETQ. The CDR3 is made up of 15 amino acids. V lost 2 bases and J lost 1, with 12 bases in between. CDR3 nucleotides: TGCGCCAGCAGCTTAGAACGACAGAAGAACACTGAAGCTTTCTTT. This encodes CASSLERQKNTEAFF. Supplemented by reference TRBV5-1 and TRBJ1-1, the full variable domain reads KAGVTQTPRYLIKTRGQQVTLSCSPISGHRSVSWYQQTPGQGLQFLFEYFSETQRNKGNFPGRFSGRQFSNSRSEMNVSTLELGDSALYLCASSLERQKNTEAFFGQGTRLTVV.

The chain recombines TRBV6-5 with TRBJ1-1, with 9 bases aligning to TRBD1. V was clipped by 4 bases and J by 5 bases; unmatched bases: 8. Germline CDR1 reads MNHEY; CDR2 reads SVGAGI. The CDR3 is 15 amino acids. The CDR3 is CASSSHRGLRTEAFF. The CDR3 bases are TGTGCCAGCAGTTCCCACAGGGGGCTGAGGACTGAAGCTTTCTTT.

This clonotype was seen ten or more times. CDR3 in amino acids: CASSLLSLQETQYF. CDR3 nucleotides: TGTGCCAGCAGCTTACTCTCCCTGCAAGAGACCCAGTACTTC. The chain couples TRBV7-6 to TRBJ2-5; D is ambiguous. Germline loops: CDR1 SGHVS, CDR2 FNYEAQ. The CDR3 loop spans 14 amino acids. Trimming stripped 2 bases from V and 2 bases from J, with 9 bases between.